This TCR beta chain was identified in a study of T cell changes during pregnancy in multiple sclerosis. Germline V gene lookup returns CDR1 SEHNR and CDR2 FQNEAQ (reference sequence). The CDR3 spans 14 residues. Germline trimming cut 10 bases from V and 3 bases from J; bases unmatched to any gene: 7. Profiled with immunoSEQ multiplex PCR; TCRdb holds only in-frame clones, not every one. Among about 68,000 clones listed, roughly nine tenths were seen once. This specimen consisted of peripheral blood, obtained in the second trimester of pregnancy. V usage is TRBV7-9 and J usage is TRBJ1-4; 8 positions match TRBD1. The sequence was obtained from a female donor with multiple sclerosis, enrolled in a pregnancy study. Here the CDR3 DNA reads TGTGCCATACAGGGGGGAAAGGCTAATGAAAAACTGTTTTTT. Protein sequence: CAIQGGKANEKLFF.